The clone carrying this TCR beta chain was observed at least ten times. Antigen specificity is unknown. This sample is part of a study of OX40 agonist ivuxolimab in advanced cancers. Study-level points and caveats: No antigen was identified for the clonally expanded peripheral T cells.

The table came from immunoSEQ multiplex PCR; TCRdb's copy has only in-frame clones and leaves some out. The sample shows under 60,000 clones, roughly nine tenths of them seen only once. The material was CD4+ or CD8+ T cells sorted from blood, obtained in a trial of the OX40 agonist ivuxolimab. This TCR came from an adult with an advanced solid tumor such as melanoma, head and neck, liver or kidney cancer.

CDR3 residues: CASSLTEGQPQHF. DNA for the CDR3: TGTGCCAGCAGCCTAACAGAGGGTCAGCCCCAGCATTTT. V and J are TRBV6-1 and TRBJ1-5; D not certain. Trimming shortened V by 6 bases and J by 6 bases, and 12 bases separated the two germline ends. The germline CDR1 and CDR2 sequences are MNHNS and SASEGT. This CDR3 is 13 amino acids long.